The clone carrying this T cell receptor (beta chain) was counted many times. The antigen remains unidentified. J lost 9 bases, V lost 6 bases, and 8 bases had no gene match. Germline values: CDR1 KGHSH, CDR2 LQKENI. This CDR3 is 15 amino acids long. RNA transcripts yielded amplified TCR beta CDR3 regions. An initial round of RT-PCR targeting the TCR CDR3 relied on the HTBI primer set. TCRdb reprocessed the multiplex PCR reads via MiXCR and lists one record per CDR3 protein. The table shows 600,000 or so distinct CDR3 sequences, with around 13% occurring only once. These data come from a study of T cells in Graves' hyperthyroidism and ophthalmopathy. For the study at large: Peripheral blood samples were taken at initial diagnosis, prior to any treatment. Study observations and caveats: Before onset, ophthalmopathy was predicted by the model a median roughly six months earlier.

Diagnoses rested on clinical symptoms, serum thyroxine and TRAb, thyroid ultrasound and orbital computed tomography. Sequencing was carried out using blood. This receptor was taken from a woman in her forties or fifties with Graves' ophthalmopathy. The gene calls are TRBV18 and TRBJ1-6; 10 bases match TRBD1. Written as DNA, the CDR3 is TGTGCCAGCTCCGAAGGGACAGGGGCAGGTTCACCCCTCCACTTT. This gives the protein CASSEGTGAGSPLHF. Complete variable domain (other parts from reference TRBV18 and TRBJ1-6): NAGVMQNPRHLVRRRGQEARLRCSPMKGHSHVYWYRQLPEEGLKFMVYLQKENIIDESGMPKERFSAEFPKEGPSILRIQQVVRGDSAAYFCASSEGTGAGSPLHFGNGTRLTVT.